This TCR beta chain came from a study of T cell responses to AZD1222 COVID-19 vaccine. The assay was immunoSEQ multiplex PCR, and TCRdb's table has in-frame clones only and misses some. The data hold some 99,000 clones, with around 87% observed a single time. With regard to this clone: What it binds is not known.

CDR1 and CDR2 from the germline V gene are GTSNPN and SVGIG (reference sequence). The V and J ends lost 2 bases and 5 bases, in that order; junction bases with no gene match: 7. The CDR3 has 15 amino acids. Whole-study results and caveats: Most donors were white British, females outnumbered males, and clonal diversity was possibly underestimated.

The V gene is TRBV30, the J gene TRBJ2-7, with 12 bases lining up with TRBD1. This clonotype originated in an adult who received the AZD1222 COVID-19 vaccine. The input for sequencing was peripheral blood, taken 28 days after the second AZD1222 dose. CDR3 in DNA: TGTGCCTGGAGTTCTAGGGACAGGGGGCGGCACGAGCAGTACTTC. Its protein is CAWSSRDRGRHEQYF. Together with reference TRBV30 and TRBJ2-7, the CDR3 gives the full variable domain: SQTIHQWPATLVQPVGSPLSLECTVEGTSNPNLYWYRQAAGRGLQLLFYSVGIGQISSEVPQNLSASRPQDRQFILSSKKLLLSDSGFYLCAWSSRDRGRHEQYFGPGTRLTVT.